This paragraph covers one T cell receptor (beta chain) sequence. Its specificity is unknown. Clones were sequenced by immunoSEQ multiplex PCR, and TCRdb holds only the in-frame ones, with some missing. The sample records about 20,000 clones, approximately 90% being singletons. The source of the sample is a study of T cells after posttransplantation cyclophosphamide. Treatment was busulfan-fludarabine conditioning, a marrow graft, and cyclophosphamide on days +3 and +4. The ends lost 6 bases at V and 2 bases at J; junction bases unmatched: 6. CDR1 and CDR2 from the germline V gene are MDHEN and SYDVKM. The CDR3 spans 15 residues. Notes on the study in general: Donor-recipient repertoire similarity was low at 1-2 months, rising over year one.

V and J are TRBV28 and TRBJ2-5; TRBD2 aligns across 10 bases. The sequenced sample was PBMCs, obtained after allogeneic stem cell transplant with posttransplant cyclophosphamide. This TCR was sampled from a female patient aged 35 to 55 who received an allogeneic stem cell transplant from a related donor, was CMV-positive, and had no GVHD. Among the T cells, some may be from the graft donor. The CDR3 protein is CASSPGLAQQETQYF. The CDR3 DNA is TGTGCCAGCAGCCCGGGACTAGCGCAACAAGAGACCCAGTACTTC.